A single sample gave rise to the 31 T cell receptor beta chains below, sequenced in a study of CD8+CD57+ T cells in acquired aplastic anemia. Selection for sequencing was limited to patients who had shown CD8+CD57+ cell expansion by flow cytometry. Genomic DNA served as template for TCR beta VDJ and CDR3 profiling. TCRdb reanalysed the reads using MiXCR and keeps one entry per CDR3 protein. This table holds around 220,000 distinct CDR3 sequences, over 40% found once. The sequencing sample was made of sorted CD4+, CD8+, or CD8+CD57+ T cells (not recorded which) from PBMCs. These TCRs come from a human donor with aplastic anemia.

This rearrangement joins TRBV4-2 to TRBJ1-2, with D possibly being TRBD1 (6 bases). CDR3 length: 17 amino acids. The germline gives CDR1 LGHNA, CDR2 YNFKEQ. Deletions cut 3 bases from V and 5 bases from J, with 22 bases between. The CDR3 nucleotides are TGTGCCAGCAGCCACCCGGCGCGGGGTAGGGGGTTGTATGGCTACACCTTC. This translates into CASSHPARGRGLYGYTF.

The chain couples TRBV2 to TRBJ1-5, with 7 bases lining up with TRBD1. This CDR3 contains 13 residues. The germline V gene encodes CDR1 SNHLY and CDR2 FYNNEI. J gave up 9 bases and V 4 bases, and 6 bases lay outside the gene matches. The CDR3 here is CASSGTGEGPQHF. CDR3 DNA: TGTGCCAGCAGTGGGACAGGCGAGGGGCCCCAGCATTTT.

CDR3 loop: CASSHLNPGHLTDTQYF. The CDR3 DNA reads TGTGCCAGCAGCCACCTCAATCCGGGACACCTCACAGATACGCAGTATTTT. The V gene is TRBV5-5, the J gene TRBJ2-3; the D gene is possibly TRBD1 (6 bases). The germline gives CDR1 SGHKS, CDR2 YYEKEE (reference sequence). This CDR3 has 17 residues. V was clipped by 4 bases and J by 2 bases, with 20 bases between them. The full variable domain, in which reference TRBV5-5 and TRBJ2-3 provide the parts outside the CDR3, is DAGVTQSPTHLIKTRGQQVTLRCSPISGHKSVSWYQQVLGQGPQFIFQYYEKEERGRGNFPDRFSARQFPNYSSELNVNALLLGDSALYLCASSHLNPGHLTDTQYFGPGTRLTVL.

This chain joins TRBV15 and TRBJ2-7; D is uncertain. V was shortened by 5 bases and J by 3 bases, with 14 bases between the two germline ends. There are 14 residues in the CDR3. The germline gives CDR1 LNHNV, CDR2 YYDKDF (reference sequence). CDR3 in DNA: TGTGCCACCAGCGAAGGAGTTACTAACTACGAGCAGTACTTC. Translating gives CATSEGVTNYEQYF. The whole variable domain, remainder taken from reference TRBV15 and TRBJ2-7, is DAMVIQNPRYQVTQFGKPVTLSCSQTLNHNVMYWYQQKSSQAPKLLFHYYDKDFNNEADTPDNFQSRRPNTSFCFLDIRSPGLGDTAMYLCATSEGVTNYEQYFGPGTRLTVT.

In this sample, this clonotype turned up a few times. The CDR3: CASNDRVNTEAFF. In DNA form, the CDR3 reads TGTGCCAGCAATGACAGGGTGAACACTGAAGCTTTCTTT. The gene calls are TRBV6-6 and TRBJ1-1; the match to TRBD1 covers 7 bases. CDR3 length equals 13 residues. Losses at the gene ends were 7 bases for V and 0 bases for J; bases not matched to a gene: 2. CDR1 MNHNY and CDR2 SVGAGI come from the germline V gene (reference sequence).

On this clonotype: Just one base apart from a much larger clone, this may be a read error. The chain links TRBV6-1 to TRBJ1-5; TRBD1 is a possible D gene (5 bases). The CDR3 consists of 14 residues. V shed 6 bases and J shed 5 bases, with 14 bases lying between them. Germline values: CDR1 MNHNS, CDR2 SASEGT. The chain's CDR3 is CASSRARGDQPQHF. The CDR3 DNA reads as TGTGCCAGCAGCCGCGCAAGAGGGGATCAGCCCCAGCATTTT.

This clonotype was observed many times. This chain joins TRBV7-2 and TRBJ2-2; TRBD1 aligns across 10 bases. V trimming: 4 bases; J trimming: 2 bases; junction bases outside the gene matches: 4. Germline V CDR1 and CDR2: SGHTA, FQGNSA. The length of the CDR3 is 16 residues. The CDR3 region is CASSYGTGVNTGELFF. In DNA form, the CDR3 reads TGTGCCAGCAGCTACGGGACAGGGGTTAACACCGGGGAGCTGTTTTTT.

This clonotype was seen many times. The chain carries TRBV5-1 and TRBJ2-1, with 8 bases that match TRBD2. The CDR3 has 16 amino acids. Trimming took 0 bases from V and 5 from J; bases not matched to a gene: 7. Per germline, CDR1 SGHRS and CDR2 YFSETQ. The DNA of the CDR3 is TGCGCCAGCAGCTTGGAGGCGGGGGGCAATAACAATGAGCAGTTCTTC. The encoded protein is CASSLEAGGNNNEQFF.

CDR3 sequence reads: CASSGTIGTEAFF. CDR3 nucleotide sequence: TGTGCCAGCAGCGGTACCATTGGCACTGAAGCTTTCTTT. V is TRBV9 and J is TRBJ1-1; D remains ambiguous. The germline V gene encodes CDR1 SGDLS and CDR2 YYNGEE. V was cut by 3 bases and J by 4 bases, with 10 bases left in between. CDR3 length: 13 amino acids.

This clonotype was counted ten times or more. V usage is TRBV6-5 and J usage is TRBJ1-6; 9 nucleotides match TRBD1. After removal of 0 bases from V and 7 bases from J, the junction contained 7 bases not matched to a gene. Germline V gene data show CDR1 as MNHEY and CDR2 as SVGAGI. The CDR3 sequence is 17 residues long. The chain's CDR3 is CASSYSTGGAPNSPLHF. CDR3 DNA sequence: TGTGCCAGCAGTTACTCGACAGGGGGGGCTCCAAATTCACCCCTCCACTTT.

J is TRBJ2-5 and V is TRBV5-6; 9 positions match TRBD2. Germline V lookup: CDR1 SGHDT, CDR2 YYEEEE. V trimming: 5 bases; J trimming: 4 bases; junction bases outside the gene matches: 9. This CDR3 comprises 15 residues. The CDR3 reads CASRPLAGGGETQYF. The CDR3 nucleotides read TGTGCCAGCAGGCCCCTCGCGGGGGGGGGAGAGACCCAGTACTTC.

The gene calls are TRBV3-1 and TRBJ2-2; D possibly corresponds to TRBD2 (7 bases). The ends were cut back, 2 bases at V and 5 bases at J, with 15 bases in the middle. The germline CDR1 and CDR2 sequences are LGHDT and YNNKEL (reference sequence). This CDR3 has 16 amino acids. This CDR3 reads CASSQWGGALTGELFF. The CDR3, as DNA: TGTGCCAGCAGCCAATGGGGGGGGGCCTTGACCGGGGAGCTGTTTTTT.

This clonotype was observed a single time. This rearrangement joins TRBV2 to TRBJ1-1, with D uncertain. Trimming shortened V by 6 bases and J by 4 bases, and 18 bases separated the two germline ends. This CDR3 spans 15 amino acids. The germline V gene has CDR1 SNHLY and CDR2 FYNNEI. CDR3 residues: CASRTTDSHITEAFF. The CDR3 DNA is TGTGCCAGCAGAACGACGGACTCGCATATCACTGAAGCTTTCTTT.

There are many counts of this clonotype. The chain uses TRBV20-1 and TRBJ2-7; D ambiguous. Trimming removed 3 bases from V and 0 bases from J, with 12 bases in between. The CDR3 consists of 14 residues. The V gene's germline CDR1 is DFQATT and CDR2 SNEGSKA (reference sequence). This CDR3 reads CSARASPSSYEQYF. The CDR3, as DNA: TGCAGTGCTAGGGCCAGCCCGAGCTCCTACGAGCAGTACTTC.

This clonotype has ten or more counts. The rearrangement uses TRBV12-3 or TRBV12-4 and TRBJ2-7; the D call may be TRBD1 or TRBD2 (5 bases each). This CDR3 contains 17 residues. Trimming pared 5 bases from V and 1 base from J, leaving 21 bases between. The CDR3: CASSRNARDLDSYEQYF. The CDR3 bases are TGTGCCAGCAGTCGAAACGCCCGGGACCTAGATTCCTACGAGCAGTACTTC.

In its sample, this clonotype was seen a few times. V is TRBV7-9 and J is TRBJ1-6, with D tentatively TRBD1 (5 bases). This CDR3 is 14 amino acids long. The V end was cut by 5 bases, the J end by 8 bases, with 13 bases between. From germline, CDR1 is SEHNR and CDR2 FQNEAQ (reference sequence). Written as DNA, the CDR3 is TGTGCCAGCAGCAGGGACCGAGAAGATTCACCCCTCCACTTT. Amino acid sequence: CASSRDREDSPLHF.

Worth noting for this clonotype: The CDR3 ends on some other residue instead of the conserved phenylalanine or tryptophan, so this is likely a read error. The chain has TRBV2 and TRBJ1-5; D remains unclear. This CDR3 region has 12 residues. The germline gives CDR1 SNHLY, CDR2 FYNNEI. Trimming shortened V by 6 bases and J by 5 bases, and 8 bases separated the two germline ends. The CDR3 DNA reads TGTGCCAGCAGCCCCGGCTATCAGCCCCAGCATCTT. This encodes CASSPGYQPQHL.

The CDR3: CASRGGTEQYF. The CDR3 region has the DNA TGTGCCAGCAGGGGGGGTACCGAGCAGTACTTC. This sequence joins TRBV2 and TRBJ2-7, with D perhaps matching TRBD2 (6 bases). From germline, CDR1 is SNHLY and CDR2 FYNNEI. V was pared by 6 bases and J by 6 bases, with 9 bases between. This CDR3 has 11 amino acids.

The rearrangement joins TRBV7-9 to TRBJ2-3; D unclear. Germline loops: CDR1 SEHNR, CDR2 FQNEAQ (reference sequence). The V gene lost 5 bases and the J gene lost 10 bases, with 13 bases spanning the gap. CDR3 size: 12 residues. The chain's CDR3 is CASSLDLSSQYF. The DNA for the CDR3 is TGTGCCAGCAGCCTCGACTTGAGTTCGCAGTATTTT.

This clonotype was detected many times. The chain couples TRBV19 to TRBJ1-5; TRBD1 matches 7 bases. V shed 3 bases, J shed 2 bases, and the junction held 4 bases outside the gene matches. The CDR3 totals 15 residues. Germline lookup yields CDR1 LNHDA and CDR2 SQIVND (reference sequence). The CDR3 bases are TGTGCCAGTAGTATTTCAGGGGGTGGCAATCAGCCCCAGCATTTT. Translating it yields CASSISGGGNQPQHF.

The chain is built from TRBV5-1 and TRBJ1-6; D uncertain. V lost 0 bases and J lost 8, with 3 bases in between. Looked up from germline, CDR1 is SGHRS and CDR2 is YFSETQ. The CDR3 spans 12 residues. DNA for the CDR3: TGCGCCAGCAGCTTGGGAGATTCACCCCTCCACTTT. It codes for CASSLGDSPLHF. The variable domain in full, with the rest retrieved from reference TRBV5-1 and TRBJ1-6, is KAGVTQTPRYLIKTRGQQVTLSCSPISGHRSVSWYQQTPGQGLQFLFEYFSETQRNKGNFPGRFSGRQFSNSRSEMNVSTLELGDSALYLCASSLGDSPLHFGNGTRLTVT.

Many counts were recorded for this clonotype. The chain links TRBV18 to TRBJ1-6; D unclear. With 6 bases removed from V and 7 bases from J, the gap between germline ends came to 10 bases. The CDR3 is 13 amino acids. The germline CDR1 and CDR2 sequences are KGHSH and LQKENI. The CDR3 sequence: CASSRGDNSPLHF. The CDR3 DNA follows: TGTGCCAGCTCCCGTGGAGACAATTCACCCCTCCACTTT.

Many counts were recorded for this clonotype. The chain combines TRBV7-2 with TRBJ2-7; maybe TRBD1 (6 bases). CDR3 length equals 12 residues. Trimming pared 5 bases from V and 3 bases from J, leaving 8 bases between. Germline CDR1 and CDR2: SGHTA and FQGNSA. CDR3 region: CASSPRGYEQYF. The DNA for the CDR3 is TGTGCCAGCAGCCCCAGGGGCTACGAGCAGTACTTC.

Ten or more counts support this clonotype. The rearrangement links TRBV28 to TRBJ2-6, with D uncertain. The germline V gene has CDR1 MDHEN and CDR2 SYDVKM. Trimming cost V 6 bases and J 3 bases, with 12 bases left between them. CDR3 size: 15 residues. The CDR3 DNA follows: TGTGCCAGCAGCTATGGACGTAGTGGGGCCAACGTCCTGACTTTC. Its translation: CASSYGRSGANVLTF.

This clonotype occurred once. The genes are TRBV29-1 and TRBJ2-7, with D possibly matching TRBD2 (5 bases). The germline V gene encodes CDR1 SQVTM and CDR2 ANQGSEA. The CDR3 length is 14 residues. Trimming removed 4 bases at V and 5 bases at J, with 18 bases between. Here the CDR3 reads CSVGPAGGGHEQYF. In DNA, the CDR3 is TGCAGCGTTGGTCCTGCGGGTGGCGGACACGAGCAGTACTTC.

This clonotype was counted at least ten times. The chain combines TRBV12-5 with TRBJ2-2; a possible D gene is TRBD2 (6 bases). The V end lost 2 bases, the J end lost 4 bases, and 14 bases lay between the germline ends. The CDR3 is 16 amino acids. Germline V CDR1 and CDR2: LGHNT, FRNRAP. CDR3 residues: CASGLPLGGGTGELFF. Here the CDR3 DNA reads TGTGCTAGTGGTTTGCCCCTCGGGGGTGGCACCGGGGAGCTGTTTTTT.

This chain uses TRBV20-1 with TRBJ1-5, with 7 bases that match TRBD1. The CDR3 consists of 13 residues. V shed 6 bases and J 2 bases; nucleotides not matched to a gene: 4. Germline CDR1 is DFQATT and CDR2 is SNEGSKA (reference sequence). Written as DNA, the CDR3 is TGCAGTGCGTCCGGGACAGGCAATCAGCCCCAGCATTTT. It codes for CSASGTGNQPQHF.

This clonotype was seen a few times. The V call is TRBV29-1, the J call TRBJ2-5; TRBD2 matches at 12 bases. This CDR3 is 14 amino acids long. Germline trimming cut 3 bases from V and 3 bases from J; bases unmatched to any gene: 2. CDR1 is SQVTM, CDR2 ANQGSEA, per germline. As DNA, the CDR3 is TGCAGCGTTGATAGACTAGCGGGAGAAGAGACCCAGTACTTC. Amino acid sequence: CSVDRLAGEETQYF.

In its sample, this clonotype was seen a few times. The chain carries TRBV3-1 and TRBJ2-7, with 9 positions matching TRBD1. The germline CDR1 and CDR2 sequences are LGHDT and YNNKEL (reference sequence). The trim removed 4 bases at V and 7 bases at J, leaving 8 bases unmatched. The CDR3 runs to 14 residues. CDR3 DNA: TGTGCCAGCAGCCGCCGACAGGGGGGGGAAGAGCAGTACTTC. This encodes CASSRRQGGEEQYF.

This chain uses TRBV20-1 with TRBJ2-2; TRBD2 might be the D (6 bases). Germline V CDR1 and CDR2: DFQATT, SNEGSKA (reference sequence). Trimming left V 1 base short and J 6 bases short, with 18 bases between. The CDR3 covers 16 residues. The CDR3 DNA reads TGCAGTGCTAGAGTCCCGTCCCAAGGGGAGGCCGGGGAGCTGTTTTTT. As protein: CSARVPSQGEAGELFF.

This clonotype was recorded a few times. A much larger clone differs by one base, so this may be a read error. CDR3 sequence: CASSLMAGDGGLQYF. In DNA form, the CDR3 reads TGTGCCAGCAGTCTCATGGCCGGAGACGGGGGCTTGCAGTACTTC. This sequence joins TRBV6-5 and TRBJ2-7; D is possibly TRBD1 or TRBD2 (6 bases each). The CDR3 runs 15 residues. The germline gives CDR1 MNHEY, CDR2 SVGAGI. Trimming stripped 5 bases from V and 9 bases from J, with 23 bases between.